Shown below are 18 T cell receptor beta chains from a single sample sequenced in a study of breast tumors, draining lymph nodes, adjacent tissues. Samples came from axillary lymph nodes draining the breast cancer. TCRdb recomputed calls from the multiplex PCR reads with MiXCR, one row per CDR3 protein. The top ten hold about 3.9% of the sample, which has approximately 250,000 distinct CDR3 sequences, less than 35% seen once. The sample comprised axillary lymph node tissue. The receptors shown here come from a female donor with breast cancer. Some clones in this sample may be carry-over from other donors' samples.

The V gene is TRBV4-1, the J gene TRBJ2-1; possible D gene TRBD1, 7 bases. The CDR3 loop spans 17 amino acids. V gave up 0 bases and J gave up 3 bases, with 15 bases separating them. CDR1 and CDR2 (germline): MGHRA, YSYEKL. The CDR3 protein is CASSQEYRQGGYNEQFF. In nucleotides, the CDR3 is TGCGCCAGCAGCCAAGAGTATCGGCAGGGGGGCTACAATGAGCAGTTCTTC.

This clonotype was recorded at least ten times. The chain recombines TRBV9 with TRBJ2-7; D not resolved. Germline values: CDR1 SGDLS, CDR2 YYNGEE. This CDR3 is built from 13 residues. Trimming took 0 bases from V and 0 from J, leaving 4 bases between them. CDR3 in DNA: TGTGCCAGCAGCGTAGGCCCCTCCTACGAGCAGTACTTC. As protein: CASSVGPSYEQYF.

The table lists this clonotype with a few counts. The genes are TRBV6-5 and TRBJ1-3; TRBD1 aligns across 7 bases. Germline CDR1 reads MNHEY; CDR2 reads SVGAGI. The ends lost 5 bases at V and 2 bases at J; junction bases unmatched: 9. The CDR3 spans 16 residues. In nucleotides, the CDR3 is TGTGCCAGCAGTGCCCTCACAGGGGTCACTGGAAACACCATATATTTT. This codes for CASSALTGVTGNTIYF.

This chain connects TRBV20-1 to TRBJ2-3, with 10 bases identical to TRBD2. V shed 6 bases, J shed 3 bases, and the junction held 6 bases outside the gene matches. The CDR3 length is 14 residues. Germline V CDR1 and CDR2: DFQATT, SNEGSKA (reference sequence). CDR3: CSAERTSGTDTQYF. The CDR3 DNA reads TGCAGTGCCGAACGGACTAGCGGAACAGATACGCAGTATTTT.

This chain uses TRBV28 with TRBJ1-4, with a tentative D call TRBD1 (6 bases). This CDR3 has 14 amino acids. CDR1 MDHEN and CDR2 SYDVKM come from the germline V gene. The V end was cut by 6 bases, the J end by 11 bases, with 19 bases between. The CDR3 sequence is CASSPNLQGWKLFF. The CDR3 DNA follows: TGTGCCAGCAGCCCTAATTTACAGGGTTGGAAACTGTTTTTT. The whole variable domain, remainder taken from reference TRBV28 and TRBJ1-4, is DVKVTQSSRYLVKRTGEKVFLECVQDMDHENMFWYRQDPGLGLRLIYFSYDVKMKEKGDIPEGYSVSREKKERFSLILESASTNQTSMYLCASSPNLQGWKLFFGSGTQLSVL.

Many counts were recorded for this clonotype. V and J are TRBV7-8 and TRBJ1-2; D unresolved. The CDR3 has 15 amino acids. With 5 bases removed from V and 2 bases from J, the gap between germline ends came to 15 bases. CDR1 and CDR2 (germline): SGHVS, FQNEAQ. CDR3 sequence reads: CASSPAAGGNYGYTF. The CDR3, as DNA: TGTGCCAGCAGCCCCGCCGCCGGCGGAAACTATGGCTACACCTTC.

As for this clonotype: This may stem from a read error, because a much larger clone lies one nucleotide away. Written as DNA, the CDR3 is TGTGCCAGCGGAGGGACAGTGACTAATGAAAAACTGTTTTTT. This codes for CASGGTVTNEKLFF. V usage is TRBV6-1 and J usage is TRBJ1-4, with 7 bases matching TRBD1. Trimming at V came to 8 bases and at J to 2 bases, leaving 5 bases not matched to a gene. The CDR3 length is 14 residues. The germline gives CDR1 MNHNS, CDR2 SASEGT.

At least ten counts were recorded for this clonotype. The V gene is TRBV15, the J gene TRBJ2-4; TRBD1 might be the D (5 bases). The germline V gene has CDR1 LNHNV and CDR2 YYDKDF (reference sequence). The CDR3 is 15 amino acids. V was clipped by 2 bases and J by 6 bases, with 14 bases between them. The CDR3 DNA sequence: TGTGCCACCAGCAGACAGGGAAGTACGGTAAACATTCAGTACTTC. It codes for CATSRQGSTVNIQYF.

In this sample, this clonotype turned up a few times. A read error may produce the germline difference seen at one junction end. This chain connects TRBV5-4 to TRBJ2-2, with 7 bases that match TRBD1. This CDR3 contains 13 residues. CDR1 is SGHNT and CDR2 is YYREEE in the germline V gene (reference sequence). The CDR3 protein is CVSSITGAGELFF. The CDR3 region has the DNA TGTGTCAGCAGCATAACAGGGGCCGGGGAGCTGTTTTTT.

V is TRBV5-1 and J is TRBJ2-7; D gene uncertain. Germline lookup yields CDR1 SGHRS and CDR2 YFSETQ. CDR3 length: 15 residues. Between the trimmed V and J ends, which lost 0 bases and 0 bases, there was a span of 10 bases. The CDR3 coding sequence is TGCGCCAGCAGCTTGGGACCGGGCAACTCCTACGAGCAGTACTTC. Amino acids: CASSLGPGNSYEQYF.

The chain uses TRBV11-3 and TRBJ2-1, with 10 nucleotides matching TRBD2. CDR3 length: 15 residues. The germline V gene has CDR1 SGHNT and CDR2 YENEEA. V dropped 1 base and J dropped 7; count of bases not matched to a gene: 4. The DNA of the CDR3 is TGTGCCAGCAGCTTAGGAACTAGCGGGATGAATGAGCAGTTCTTC. Its protein product is CASSLGTSGMNEQFF.

Regarding this clonotype: It is likely a read error, because the conserved phenylalanine at the end of the CDR3 is missing. No DNA is shown, since the ends of the CDR3 on it are uncertain; the CDR3 is the one TCRdb lists. The gene calls are TRBV11-2 and TRBJ2-3; TRBD2, the table's D call, was not compared with the DNA. The V gene's germline CDR1 is SGHAT and CDR2 FQNNGV. The CDR3 is 9 residues long, ends included. This CDR3 is CASSSTSGS.

This clonotype has a handful of counts. V and J are TRBV12-3 or TRBV12-4 and TRBJ1-1; possible D gene TRBD1, 5 bases. The CDR3 is 15 residues long. The V and J ends lost 6 bases and 0 bases respectively, with 14 bases between them. CDR3 residues: CASSLGVRVNTEAFF. The CDR3 DNA reads as TGTGCCAGCAGCCTGGGGGTGAGGGTGAACACTGAAGCTTTCTTT.

This clonotype has a count of ten or more. This chain uses TRBV19 with TRBJ1-5; D might be TRBD1 (6 bases). CDR3 size: 16 residues. The germline V gene has CDR1 LNHDA and CDR2 SQIVND (reference sequence). V was cut by 0 bases and J by 4 bases, with 13 bases left in between. The CDR3 nucleotides read TGTGCCAGTAGTATAGATGGAACAGGGCATAATCAGCCCCAGCATTTT. Its protein product is CASSIDGTGHNQPQHF.

This clonotype occurred many times. This sequence joins TRBV20-1 and TRBJ1-6; D ambiguous. This CDR3 contains 11 residues. Germline V gene data show CDR1 as DFQATT and CDR2 as SNEGSKA (reference sequence). Deletions cut 0 bases from V and 17 bases from J, with 11 bases between. The CDR3 nucleotides read TGCAGTGCTAGAGATGACCGGGGAATCCACTTT. Residues: CSARDDRGIHF.

This clonotype was detected many times. The chain links TRBV2 to TRBJ2-3; 7 bases agree with TRBD2. The CDR3 is 12 amino acids. Germline V gives CDR1 SNHLY, CDR2 FYNNEI. V gave up 8 bases and J gave up 5 bases; unmatched junction bases: 4. The CDR3 sequence: CASQRDRDTQYF. CDR3 DNA sequence: TGTGCCAGCCAGCGGGATAGAGATACGCAGTATTTT.

This clonotype came up many times. The chain links TRBV25-1 to TRBJ2-2; 10 nucleotides align to TRBD1. Per the germline V gene, CDR1 is MGHDK and CDR2 is SYGVNS. CDR3 length: 15 residues. The ends lost 5 bases at V and 4 bases at J; junction bases unmatched: 4. CDR3 residues: CASSRQGAITGELFF. The CDR3 nucleotides are TGTGCCAGCAGTCGACAGGGGGCGATCACCGGGGAGCTGTTTTTT.

This clonotype has a count of ten or more. The gene calls are TRBV4-1 and TRBJ2-7, with 11 nucleotides matching TRBD2. The V gene's germline CDR1 is MGHRA and CDR2 YSYEKL. This CDR3 contains 16 residues. The V segment lost 1 base and the J segment 0 bases; nucleotides outside the gene matches: 2. The CDR3 spells CASSQGLAGTSYEQYF. DNA of the CDR3: TGCGCCAGCAGCCAAGGACTAGCGGGGACCTCCTACGAGCAGTACTTC.